The present TCR beta chain was sequenced within a study of identical twins. The germline V and J ends were trimmed by 2 bases and 3 bases, with 11 bases remaining between them. Germline CDR1 reads DFQATT; CDR2 reads SNEGSKA (reference sequence). This CDR3 region has 14 residues. TCRdb called the 5' RACE reads again in MiXCR, with one record for every CDR3 protein. The repertoire holds about 300,000 distinct CDR3 sequences, 9% to 15% seen once, with more than 6% in the top ten. These data were also reused for a study on yellow fever vaccine responses in identical twins.

The sample consisted of CD8+ T cells sorted from blood. The J gene is TRBJ2-1, the V gene TRBV20-1; D is uncertain. The TCR sequence derives from a woman under 30 in good health. CDR3 coding DNA: TGCAGTGCTAGATCTGCCGTACGCTACAATGAGCAGTTCTTC. Its protein is CSARSAVRYNEQFF.